This passage covers 16 T cell receptor beta chains from one sample sequenced in a study of CD8+ T cells in alopecia areata. Treatment in this sample: oral pan-JAK inhibitor, 5-10 mg twice daily. It was cDNA, reverse transcribed from extracted RNA, that served as the sequencing template. Sequencing used immunoSEQ multiplex PCR; TCRdb keeps in-frame clones, though not all of them. The sample shows over 150,000 clones, approximately 55% of them seen only once. The sample consisted of CD8+ T cells sorted from blood, taken at week 24, from a patient treated with tofacitinib. The receptors derive from a human donor with alopecia areata.

There are a few counts of this clone. The V call is TRBV2, the J call TRBJ1-2, with 7 bases matching TRBD1. The CDR3 is made up of 17 amino acids. The J segment lost 0 bases and the V segment lost 2 bases, leaving 9 bases of the junction unmatched. Germline lookup yields CDR1 SNHLY and CDR2 FYNNEI. Here the CDR3 reads CASSEIIRDSPNYGYTF. The CDR3, as DNA: TGTGCCAGCAGTGAAATTATACGGGACAGCCCTAACTATGGCTACACCTTC.

The chain couples TRBV7-9 to TRBJ1-2; TRBD1 aligns across 7 bases. V was pared by 5 bases and J by 2 bases, with 5 bases of the junction left unmatched. CDR1 is SEHNR, CDR2 FQNEAQ, per germline (reference sequence). This CDR3 contains 14 residues. The CDR3 DNA reads TGTGCCAGCAGCCCGGGACAGACAAACTATGGCTACACCTTC. Its translation: CASSPGQTNYGYTF.

The chain joins TRBV29-1 to TRBJ2-7, with TRBD1 as a possible D gene (6 bases). Germline assignment: CDR1 SQVTM and CDR2 ANQGSEA. The V end was cut by 4 bases, the J end by 4 bases, with 11 bases between. This CDR3 contains 12 residues. CDR3 residues: CSVVAGAYEQYF. In DNA, the CDR3 is TGCAGCGTTGTGGCAGGGGCGTACGAGCAGTACTTC.

This clone was observed a few times. The chain carries TRBV7-6 and TRBJ1-5; 11 positions agree with TRBD1. From germline, CDR1 is SGHVS and CDR2 FNYEAQ. This CDR3 has 15 residues. V lost 6 bases to trimming and J lost 6 bases; unmatched junction nucleotides: 7. CDR3 nucleotide sequence: TGTGCCAGCAGTTCGGGGACAGGGGGGAGTCAGCCCCAGCATTTT. Its protein product is CASSSGTGGSQPQHF.

The chain couples TRBV30 to TRBJ1-1, with D possibly matching TRBD1 (5 bases). Trimming pared 4 bases from V and 5 bases from J, leaving 14 bases between. This CDR3 comprises 13 residues. Germline CDR1 GTSNPN, CDR2 SVGIG (reference sequence). DNA for the CDR3: TGTGCCTGGATCGGAGGGGTAAATACTGAAGCTTTCTTT. It translates to CAWIGGVNTEAFF.

The J gene is TRBJ2-2, the V gene TRBV27, with unresolved D. Looked up from germline, CDR1 is MNHEY and CDR2 is SMNVEV (reference sequence). Deletions cut 0 bases from V and 5 bases from J, with 7 bases between. CDR3 length: 14 residues. CDR3 nucleotide sequence: TGTGCCAGCAGTTTATCGCTGAGGACCGGGGAGCTGTTTTTT. This encodes CASSLSLRTGELFF.

There are a few counts of this clone. The genes are TRBV29-1 and TRBJ1-5; D is perhaps TRBD1 (5 bases). Trimming took off 4 bases at V and 1 base at J, with 11 bases between the two ends. Germline V gives CDR1 SQVTM, CDR2 ANQGSEA. CDR3 length: 14 residues. The CDR3 sequence is CSVGEAGSNQPQHF. In DNA form, the CDR3 reads TGCAGCGTTGGGGAGGCAGGGAGCAATCAGCCCCAGCATTTT.

This chain joins TRBV7-9 and TRBJ1-1; no clear D. V lost 10 bases and J lost 3, with 9 bases in between. This CDR3 is built from 11 residues. Germline V gene data show CDR1 as SEHNR and CDR2 as FQNEAQ (reference sequence). Here the CDR3 DNA reads TGTGCCATCGACCCGGACACTGAAGCTTTCTTT. Translation gives CAIDPDTEAFF. Filled out from reference TRBV7-9 and TRBJ1-1, the complete variable domain reads DTGVSQNPRHKITKRGQNVTFRCDPISEHNRLYWYRQTLGQGPEFLTYFQNEAQLEKSRLLSDRFSAERPKGSFSTLEIQRTEQGDSAMYLCAIDPDTEAFFGQGTRLTVV.

This clone was seen only once. The V and J genes are TRBV4-1 and TRBJ2-1; TRBD2 agrees at 8 bases. This CDR3 region has 16 residues. V was pared by 0 bases and J by 2 bases, with 3 bases of the junction left unmatched. Germline V CDR1 and CDR2: MGHRA, YSYEKL. The CDR3 spells CASSQEGTSPYNEQFF. CDR3 sequence (DNA): TGCGCCAGCAGCCAAGAAGGGACTAGTCCCTACAATGAGCAGTTCTTC.

The chain recombines TRBV27 with TRBJ2-7; a weak D match, TRBD2 (5 bases). CDR3 size: 15 residues. V was cut by 3 bases and J by 6 bases, with 18 bases left in between. Germline CDR1 and CDR2: MNHEY and SMNVEV (reference sequence). In DNA form, the CDR3 reads TGTGCCAGCAGTTTGCGGGTCCGGCCATCGGCCGAGCAGTACTTC. Amino acid sequence: CASSLRVRPSAEQYF.

This clone has more than one count but fewer than ten. This rearrangement joins TRBV7-3 to TRBJ2-1; no reliable D call. Trimming took off 2 bases at V and 7 bases at J, with 9 bases between the two ends. The CDR3 is 13 amino acids. Germline loops: CDR1 SGHTA, CDR2 FQGTGA. CDR3 loop: CASSLHSPNEQFF. The DNA for the CDR3 is TGTGCCAGCAGCTTACATTCACCGAATGAGCAGTTCTTC.

By proportion, this clone is medium-sized. The identical CDR3 is also encoded by other nucleotide sequences in the sample. The rearrangement joins TRBV14 to TRBJ2-1; D may match TRBD1 or TRBD2 (5 bases each). V was trimmed by 4 bases and J by 5 bases, leaving 9 bases between them. Germline assignment: CDR1 SGHDN and CDR2 FVKESK. The CDR3 sequence is 13 residues long. The CDR3 DNA follows: TGTGCCAGCAGCCCCGGGACCCACAATGAGCAGTTCTTC. It yields the protein CASSPGTHNEQFF.

Within the sample, this clone is large. Other nucleotide sequences in the sample specify the same CDR3. The rearrangement links TRBV7-6 to TRBJ2-1; D unclear. CDR1 is SGHVS and CDR2 is FNYEAQ in the germline V gene. The CDR3 is made up of 13 amino acids. V was clipped by 1 base and J by 6 bases, with 7 bases between them. CDR3 DNA sequence: TGTGCCAGCAGCTTAGGAACACGCAATGAGCAGTTCTTC. It specifies CASSLGTRNEQFF.

The V call is TRBV13, the J call TRBJ2-7; D unresolved. The CDR3 totals 14 residues. V lost 3 bases to trimming and J lost 0 bases, with 9 bases between them. Germline lookup yields CDR1 PRHDT and CDR2 FYEKMQ (reference sequence). DNA of the CDR3: TGTGCCAGCAGCTTTTACGGAAACTCCTACGAGCAGTACTTC. It specifies CASSFYGNSYEQYF.

V usage is TRBV29-1 and J usage is TRBJ2-2; perhaps TRBD2 as D (6 bases). V was cut by 2 bases and J by 4 bases, with 14 bases left in between. The CDR3 consists of 15 residues. Germline V gene data show CDR1 as SQVTM and CDR2 as ANQGSEA. As DNA, the CDR3 is TGCAGCGTTGAAACCGGGGAGGTGGGCACCGGGGAGCTGTTTTTT. This codes for CSVETGEVGTGELFF.

This chain's CDR3 is CASSPSGGFYNEQFF. CDR3 DNA sequence: TGCGCCAGCAGTCCTAGCGGGGGTTTCTACAATGAGCAGTTCTTC. The chain uses TRBV5-1 and TRBJ2-1; TRBD2 matches at 10 bases. V lost 5 bases to trimming and J lost 3 bases; unmatched junction nucleotides: 5. The CDR3 sequence is 15 residues long. The germline V gene encodes CDR1 SGHRS and CDR2 YFSETQ.